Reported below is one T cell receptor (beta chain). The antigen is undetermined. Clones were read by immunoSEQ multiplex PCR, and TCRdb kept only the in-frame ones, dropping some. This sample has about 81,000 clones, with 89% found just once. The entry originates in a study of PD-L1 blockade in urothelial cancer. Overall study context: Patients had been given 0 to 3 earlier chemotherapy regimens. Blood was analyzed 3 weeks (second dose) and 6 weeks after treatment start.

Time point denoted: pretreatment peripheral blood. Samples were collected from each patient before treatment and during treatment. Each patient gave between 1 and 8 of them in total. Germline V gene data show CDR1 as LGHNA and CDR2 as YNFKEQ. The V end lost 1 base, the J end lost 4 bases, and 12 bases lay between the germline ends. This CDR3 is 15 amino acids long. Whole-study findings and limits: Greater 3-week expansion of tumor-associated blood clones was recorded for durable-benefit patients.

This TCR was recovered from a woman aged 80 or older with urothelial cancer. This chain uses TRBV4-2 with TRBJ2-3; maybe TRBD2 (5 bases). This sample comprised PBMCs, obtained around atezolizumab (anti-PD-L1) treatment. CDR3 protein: CASSQVSSRADTQYF. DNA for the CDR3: TGTGCCAGCAGCCAAGTCTCTAGCCGGGCAGATACGCAGTATTTT.